Listed here is a single TCR beta chain. Its antigen remains unidentified. Unique molecular identifiers were present on cDNA, and template switching added a universal primer site. TCRdb reprocessed the 5' RACE reads via MiXCR and lists one record per CDR3 protein. The profile shows about 340,000 distinct CDR3 sequences, roughly 9% of them singletons. The ends were cut back, 5 bases at V and 5 bases at J, with 5 bases in the middle. CDR3 length: 11 residues. These data originate in a study of identical twins. Study conclusions and caveats: Beta out-of-frame sequences displayed a weaker excess of sharing between twins. Insertions were fewer in abundant cord blood beta clonotypes, whereas memory repertoires showed none of this pattern.

Sequenced input: naive T cells sorted from blood. The clonotype was recovered from a woman aged 50 to 65 in good health. This chain connects TRBV12-3 or TRBV12-4 to TRBJ2-3; D remains unclear. DNA of the CDR3: TGTGCCAGCAGTATTAGAGATACGCAGTATTTT. Residues: CASSIRDTQYF.